This entry lists 15 T cell receptor beta chains sequenced from one sample in a study of low-dose radiotherapy and immunotherapy resistance in tumors. TRAV- and TRBV-specific primers, spanning alpha and beta chains, primed first-strand cDNA. The authors ran 15 to 20 PCR cycles to amplify TCRs with a constant-region primer and V-primer adapter. MiXCR, run by TCRdb on the reads, gives a single entry per CDR3 protein. Of 64,000 or so distinct CDR3 sequences in the sample, about a quarter were seen once. The time point: before trial treatment. Sequences were derived from PBMCs, sampled before treatment. The receptors here all came from a male donor with rectosigmoid adenocarcinoma.

This clonotype has just one count. Its ends do not fully match the called genes, so a read error is possible. The chain carries TRBV12-3 or TRBV12-4 and TRBJ1-1; a weak D match, TRBD1 (5 bases). The CDR3 consists of 14 residues. The CDR3 is CACSIGSGRTEAFF. CDR3 DNA sequence: TGTGCCTGCAGCATCGGGTCAGGGAGGACTGAAGCTTTCTTT.

This clonotype was observed many times. The rearrangement links TRBV5-1 to TRBJ1-1; 7 nucleotides align to TRBD1. The junction had 10 bases not matched to a gene; V was cut back by 4 bases and J by 1 base. In germline, CDR1 is SGHRS, CDR2 YFSETQ. CDR3 size: 16 residues. The CDR3 DNA sequence: TGCGCCAGCAGCACCTCGACAGGGACTCAGAACACTGAAGCTTTCTTT. It yields the protein CASSTSTGTQNTEAFF.

This clonotype showed up many times. The genes are TRBV5-1 and TRBJ2-6; 7 bases are shared with TRBD1. With 3 bases clipped from V and 0 bases from J, the junction kept 6 bases outside the gene matches. In germline, CDR1 is SGHRS, CDR2 YFSETQ. The CDR3 has 17 amino acids. CDR3 bases: TGCGCCAGCAGCTCGGGGACAGCCCTCTCTGGGGCCAACGTCCTGACTTTC. Amino acids: CASSSGTALSGANVLTF.

This clonotype was recorded at least ten times. The V call is TRBV3-1, the J call TRBJ2-4, with D perhaps assigned TRBD1 or TRBD2 (6 bases each). This CDR3 comprises 19 residues. V gave up 2 bases and J gave up 2 bases, with 22 bases separating them. In germline, CDR1 is LGHDT, CDR2 YNNKEL (reference sequence). The CDR3 DNA reads as TGTGCCAGCAGCCAATATGCGACACAGGGAGGTATTTCCAAAAACATTCAGTACTTC. It codes for CASSQYATQGGISKNIQYF.

This clonotype was counted at least ten times. The rearrangement links TRBV4-2 to TRBJ1-6; D is perhaps TRBD1 (6 bases). The length of the CDR3 is 15 residues. Germline assignment: CDR1 LGHNA and CDR2 YNFKEQ. V lost 4 bases to trimming and J lost 5 bases, with 12 bases between them. DNA of the CDR3: TGTGCCAGCAGCCTCCATGCAGGGGATAATTCACCCCTCCACTTT. Its translation is CASSLHAGDNSPLHF.

This clonotype was seen many times. V gene TRBV4-1 combines with J gene TRBJ2-1; TRBD2 agrees at 9 bases. CDR3 length: 17 amino acids. V lost 8 bases to trimming and J lost 1 base; unmatched junction nucleotides: 12. From germline, CDR1 is MGHRA and CDR2 YSYEKL. Here the CDR3 reads CASAGGSGSWSYNEQFF. CDR3 in DNA: TGCGCCAGCGCCGGCGGTAGCGGGAGCTGGTCCTACAATGAGCAGTTCTTC.

This chain links TRBV28 with TRBJ1-4, with TRBD1 matching over 7 bases. The J segment lost 3 bases and the V segment lost 1 base, leaving 2 bases of the junction unmatched. This CDR3 has 15 amino acids. Germline values: CDR1 MDHEN, CDR2 SYDVKM. The CDR3, as DNA: TGTGCCAGCAGTTTATCAGGGGGTCCTAATGAAAAACTGTTTTTT. This encodes CASSLSGGPNEKLFF.

This clonotype was seen repeatedly, ten times or more. The V call is TRBV5-4, the J call TRBJ2-3; TRBD1 matches 10 bases. Germline CDR1 is SGHNT and CDR2 is YYREEE (reference sequence). The length of the CDR3 is 16 residues. The V and J ends lost 3 bases and 0 bases, in that order; junction bases with no gene match: 4. The CDR3 here is CASSSGTGVSTDTQYF. For the CDR3, the DNA is TGTGCCAGCAGCTCCGGGACAGGGGTTAGCACAGATACGCAGTATTTT.

The table lists this clonotype with many counts. The V call is TRBV7-2, the J call TRBJ1-6; tentative D call: TRBD1 (5 bases). The CDR3 is 14 amino acids. V shed 1 base and J shed 11 bases, with 12 bases lying between them. CDR1 SGHTA and CDR2 FQGNSA come from the germline V gene. This chain's CDR3 is CASSLVGQGAPLHF. Written as DNA, the CDR3 is TGTGCCAGCAGCTTAGTAGGGCAGGGAGCACCCCTCCACTTT.

The rearrangement uses TRBV7-9 and TRBJ1-1; the D is unclear. The germline CDR1 and CDR2 sequences are SEHNR and FQNEAQ (reference sequence). With 4 bases removed from V and 4 bases from J, the gap between germline ends came to 13 bases. The CDR3 has 14 amino acids. In DNA, the CDR3 is TGTGCCAGCAGCTCCCCTAGTATGGGCACTGAAGCTTTCTTT. Protein: CASSSPSMGTEAFF.

The J gene is TRBJ2-7, the V gene TRBV13; TRBD1 matches at 9 bases. Germline loops: CDR1 PRHDT, CDR2 FYEKMQ (reference sequence). The CDR3 spans 17 residues. J gave up 5 bases and V 3 bases, and 14 bases lay outside the gene matches. This CDR3 reads CASSFWTGEGFYDEQYF. The CDR3 region has the DNA TGTGCCAGCAGCTTCTGGACAGGGGAAGGTTTTTATGACGAGCAGTACTTC. The entire variable domain, with the rest obtained from reference TRBV13 and TRBJ2-7, is as follows: AAGVIQSPRHLIKEKRETATLKCYPIPRHDTVYWYQQGPGQDPQFLISFYEKMQSDKGSIPDRFSAQQFSDYHSELNMSSLELGDSALYFCASSFWTGEGFYDEQYFGPGTRLTVT.

The sample holds many counts of this clonotype. The chain recombines TRBV19 with TRBJ1-4; 7 nucleotides agree with TRBD1. The CDR3 is 16 residues long. Germline V gives CDR1 LNHDA, CDR2 SQIVND (reference sequence). J was trimmed by 0 bases and V by 3 bases; bases with no gene match: 4. In DNA form, the CDR3 reads TGTGCCAGTAGTATCCAGGGGGTTGCAACTAATGAAAAACTGTTTTTT. It yields the protein CASSIQGVATNEKLFF.

This clonotype occurred a few times. V usage is TRBV7-2 and J usage is TRBJ1-6; D gene ambiguous. The V gene lost 8 bases and the J gene lost 0 bases, with 8 bases spanning the gap. CDR1 is SGHTA, CDR2 FQGNSA, per germline. The CDR3 covers 14 residues. The CDR3 sequence: CASGSGSYNSPLHF. As DNA, the CDR3 is TGTGCCAGCGGCTCTGGCTCCTATAATTCACCCCTCCACTTT. Full variable domain (remainder filled in from reference TRBV7-2 and TRBJ1-6): GAGVSQSPSNKVTEKGKDVELRCDPISGHTALYWYRQSLGQGLEFLIYFQGNSAPDKSGLPSDRFSAERTGGSVSTLTIQRTQQEDSAVYLCASGSGSYNSPLHFGNGTRLTVT.

This clonotype was counted many times. The rearrangement links TRBV7-9 to TRBJ2-6, with D unclear. V was shortened by 4 bases and J by 4 bases, with 20 bases between the two germline ends. In germline, CDR1 is SEHNR, CDR2 FQNEAQ (reference sequence). CDR3 length: 18 amino acids. Here the CDR3 DNA reads TGTGCCAGCAGCTCCGCCGGGCCCGGCCTTGTCGGGGCCAACGTCCTGACTTTC. Translating gives CASSSAGPGLVGANVLTF.

Ten or more counts support this clonotype. The J gene is TRBJ1-6, the V gene TRBV7-9; 7 nucleotides match TRBD1. Germline-derived CDR1 and CDR2 are SEHNR and FQNEAQ (reference sequence). Germline trimming cut 4 bases from V and 4 bases from J; bases unmatched to any gene: 7. The CDR3 has 16 residues. The CDR3 is CASSSDRVDYNSPLHF. The CDR3 DNA follows: TGTGCCAGCAGCTCCGACAGGGTCGATTATAATTCACCCCTCCACTTT.